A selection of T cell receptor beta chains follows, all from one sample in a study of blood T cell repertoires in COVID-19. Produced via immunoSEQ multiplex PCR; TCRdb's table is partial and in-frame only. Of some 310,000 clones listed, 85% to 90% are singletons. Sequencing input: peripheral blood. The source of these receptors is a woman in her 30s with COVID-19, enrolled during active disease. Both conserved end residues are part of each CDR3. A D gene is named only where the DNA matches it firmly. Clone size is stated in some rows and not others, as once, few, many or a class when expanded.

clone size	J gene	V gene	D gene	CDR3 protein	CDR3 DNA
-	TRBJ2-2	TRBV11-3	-	CASSTYRAGELFF	TGTGCCAGCAGCACCTACAGGGCCGGGGAGCTGTTTTTT
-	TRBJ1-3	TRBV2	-	CAGSTVSGNTIYF	TGTGCCGGGTCGACAGTCTCTGGAAACACCATATATTTT
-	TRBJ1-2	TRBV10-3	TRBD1	CAISNGQGYGYTF	TGTGCCATCAGCAACGGACAGGGCTATGGCTACACCTTC
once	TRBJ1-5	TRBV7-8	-	CASSLGVQGVGQPQHF	TGTGCCAGCAGCTTAGGAGTACAGGGTGTGGGTCAGCCCCAGCATTTT
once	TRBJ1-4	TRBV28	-	CASSIQRTNEKLFF	TGTGCCAGCAGTATCCAGCGGACTAATGAAAAACTGTTTTTT
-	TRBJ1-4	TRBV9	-	CASSVGDLGEKLFF	TGTGCCAGCAGCGTGGGGGACTTGGGTGAAAAACTGTTTTTT
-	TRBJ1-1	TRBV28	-	CASSPSRRQGKLTEAFF	TGTGCCAGCAGTCCCTCAAGGCGTCAGGGTAAATTGACTGAAGCTTTCTTT
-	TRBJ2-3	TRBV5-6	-	CASSAGTRVRTDTQYF	TGTGCCAGCAGCGCAGGAACCAGGGTTAGGACAGATACGCAGTATTTT
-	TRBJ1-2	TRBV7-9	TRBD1	CASSFRGQITNYGYTF	TGTGCCAGCAGCTTTAGGGGACAGATCACTAACTATGGCTACACCTTT
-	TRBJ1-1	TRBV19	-	CASSIGGRVNTEAFF	TGTGCCAGTAGTATCGGGGGGCGGGTGAACACTGAAGCTTTCTTT
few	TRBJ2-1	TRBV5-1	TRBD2	CASQLALAGNNEQFF	TGCGCCAGCCAGCTGGCTCTAGCGGGAAACAATGAGCAGTTCTTC
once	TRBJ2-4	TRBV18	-	CASSPEGVSKNIQYF	TGTGCCAGCTCACCGGAAGGGGTCTCCAAAAACATTCAGTACTTC
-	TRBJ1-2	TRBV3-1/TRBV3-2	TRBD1	CASSLGTPGQSYGYTF	TGTGCCAGCAGCCTGGGGACACCGGGACAGTCCTATGGCTACACCTTC
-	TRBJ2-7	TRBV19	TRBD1	CASSIRGSSYEQYF	TGTGCCAGTAGTATCAGGGGGAGCTCCTACGAGCAGTACTTC
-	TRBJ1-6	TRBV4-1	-	CASSEGRNSPLHF	TGCGCCAGCAGCGAGGGCAGGAATTCACCCCTCCACTTT
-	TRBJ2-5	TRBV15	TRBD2	CATCPRRESVETQYF	TGTGCCACCTGTCCCCGGCGGGAGTCGGTGGAGACCCAGTACTTC
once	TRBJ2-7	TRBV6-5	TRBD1	CASRAGGSSYEQYF	TGTGCCAGCAGGGCAGGGGGAAGCTCCTACGAGCAGTACTTC
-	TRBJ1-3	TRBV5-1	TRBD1	CASSSSGTGRSGNTIYF	TGCGCCAGCAGCTCCTCCGGGACAGGCCGCTCTGGAAACACCATATATTTT
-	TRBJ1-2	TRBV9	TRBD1	CASSKGRTGRAYGYTF	TGTGCCAGCAGCAAGGGGCGGACAGGGAGGGCCTATGGCTACACCTTC
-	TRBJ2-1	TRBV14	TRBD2	CASSQDGRGEQFF	TGTGCCAGCAGCCAAGACGGGAGGGGTGAGCAGTTCTTC
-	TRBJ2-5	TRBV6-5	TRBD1	CASSRDREETQYF	TGTGCCAGCAGCCGGGACAGGGAGGAGACCCAGTACTTC
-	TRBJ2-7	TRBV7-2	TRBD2	CASSSGLAGGLLSYEQYF	TGTGCCAGCAGCTCGGGACTAGCGGGAGGTCTCCTCTCCTACGAGCAGTACTTC
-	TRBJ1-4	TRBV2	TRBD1	CASRGPGQGEGEKLFF	TGTGCCAGCAGGGGACCTGGACAGGGGGAGGGTGAAAAACTGTTTTTT
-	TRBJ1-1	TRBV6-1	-	CASRPDSPLNTEAFF	TGTGCCAGCAGGCCGGACAGTCCCCTGAACACTGAAGCTTTCTTT
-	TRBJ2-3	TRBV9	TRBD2	CASSVGPSGTTDTQYF	TGTGCCAGCAGCGTAGGCCCTAGCGGGACGACAGATACGCAGTATTTT
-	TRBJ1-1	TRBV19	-	CASSIGITGSTEAFF	TGTGCCAGTAGTATAGGTATTACAGGGTCCACTGAAGCTTTCTTT
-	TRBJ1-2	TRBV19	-	CASSYQRPHYGYTF	TGTGCCAGTAGCTACCAGAGGCCCCACTATGGCTACACCTTC
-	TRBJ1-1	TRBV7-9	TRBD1	CASSLGRGQDEAFF	TGTGCCAGCAGCTTAGGCAGGGGGCAAGATGAAGCTTTCTTT
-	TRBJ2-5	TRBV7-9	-	CASSLASSSWETQYF	TGTGCCAGCAGCTTAGCGTCGTCTAGCTGGGAGACCCAGTACTTC
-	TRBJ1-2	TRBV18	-	CASSYDKNYGYTF	TGTGCCAGCTCTTATGACAAGAACTATGGCTACACCTTC
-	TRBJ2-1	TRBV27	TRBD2	CASTEAGLAGDNEQFF	TGTGCCAGCACCGAAGCAGGACTAGCGGGGGACAATGAGCAGTTCTTC
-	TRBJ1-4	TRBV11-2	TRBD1	CASSLGQGIGEKLFF	TGTGCCAGCAGCTTAGGACAGGGGATTGGGGAAAAACTGTTTTTT
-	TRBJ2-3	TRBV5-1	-	CASSIFSGEGDTQYF	TGCGCCAGCAGCATTTTTAGCGGAGAGGGGGATACGCAGTATTTT
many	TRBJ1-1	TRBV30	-	CAWNIPGQRTDTEAFF	TGTGCCTGGAACATTCCCGGACAGCGGACTGACACTGAAGCTTTCTTT
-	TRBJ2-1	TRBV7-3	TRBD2	CASSPGGTRSYNEQFF	TGTGCCAGCAGCCCTGGCGGGACTAGGTCCTACAATGAGCAGTTCTTC
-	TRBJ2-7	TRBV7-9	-	CASSLEGLGPITYEQYF	TGTGCCAGCAGCTTAGAGGGGTTGGGGCCTATCACCTACGAGCAGTACTTC
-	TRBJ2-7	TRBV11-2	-	CVSSPDYEQYF	TGTGTCAGCAGCCCAGACTACGAGCAGTACTTC
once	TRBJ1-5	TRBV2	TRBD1	CASSSDRGNQPQHF	TGTGCCAGCAGTTCGGACAGGGGCAATCAGCCCCAGCATTTT